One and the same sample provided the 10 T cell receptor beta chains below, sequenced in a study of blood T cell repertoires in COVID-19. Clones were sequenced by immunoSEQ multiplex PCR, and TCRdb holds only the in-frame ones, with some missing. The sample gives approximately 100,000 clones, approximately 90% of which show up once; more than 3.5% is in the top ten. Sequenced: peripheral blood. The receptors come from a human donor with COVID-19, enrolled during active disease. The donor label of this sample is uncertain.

This CDR3 is CASSIYRQETQYF. DNA of the CDR3: TGTGCCAGCAGCATATACAGGCAAGAGACCCAGTACTTC. The V gene is TRBV11-3, the J gene TRBJ2-5, with D maybe TRBD1 (5 bases). The V end was cut by 5 bases, the J end by 2 bases, with 9 bases between. The germline gives CDR1 SGHNT, CDR2 YENEEA. The CDR3 contains 13 residues.

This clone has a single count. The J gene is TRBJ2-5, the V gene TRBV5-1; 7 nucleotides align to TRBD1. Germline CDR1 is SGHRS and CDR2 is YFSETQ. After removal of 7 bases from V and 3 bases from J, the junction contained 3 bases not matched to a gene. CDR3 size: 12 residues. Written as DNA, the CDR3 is TGCGCCAGCCGGACAGGCGAAGAGACCCAGTACTTC. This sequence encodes CASRTGEETQYF.

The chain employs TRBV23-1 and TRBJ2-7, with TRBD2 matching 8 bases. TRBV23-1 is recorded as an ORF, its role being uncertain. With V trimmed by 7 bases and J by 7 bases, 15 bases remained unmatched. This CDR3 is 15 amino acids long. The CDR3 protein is CASTLPLAGNGEQYF. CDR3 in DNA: TGCGCCAGCACCCTACCCCTAGCGGGTAATGGGGAGCAGTACTTC.

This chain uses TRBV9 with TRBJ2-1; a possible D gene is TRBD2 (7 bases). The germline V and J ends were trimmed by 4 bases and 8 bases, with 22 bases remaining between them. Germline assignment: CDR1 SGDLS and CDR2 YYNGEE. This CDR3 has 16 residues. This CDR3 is CASSPMSRGGLDEQFF. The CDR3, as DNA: TGTGCCAGCAGCCCCATGAGTAGGGGGGGCCTGGATGAGCAGTTCTTC.

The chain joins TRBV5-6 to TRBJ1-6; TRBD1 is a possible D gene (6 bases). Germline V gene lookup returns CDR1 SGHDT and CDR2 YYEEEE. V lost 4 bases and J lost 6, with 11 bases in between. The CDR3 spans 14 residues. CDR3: CASSQDRSNSPLHF. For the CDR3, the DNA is TGTGCCAGCAGCCAGGACAGATCTAATTCACCCCTCCACTTT.

The CDR3 coding sequence is TGTGCATCTTCATCGCAGGCAGACACTGAAGCTTTCTTT. It is translated as CASSSQADTEAFF. The chain couples TRBV19 to TRBJ1-1; D call uncertain. Germline V gene sequence: CDR1 LNHDA, CDR2 SQIVND (reference sequence). The CDR3 has 13 residues.

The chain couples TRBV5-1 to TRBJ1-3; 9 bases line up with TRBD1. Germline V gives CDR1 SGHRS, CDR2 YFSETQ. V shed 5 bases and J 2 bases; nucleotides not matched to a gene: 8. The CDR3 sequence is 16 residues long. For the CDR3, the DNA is TGCGCCAGCAGTCCCGGGACAGGGTTAACTGGAAACACCATATATTTT. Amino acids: CASSPGTGLTGNTIYF.

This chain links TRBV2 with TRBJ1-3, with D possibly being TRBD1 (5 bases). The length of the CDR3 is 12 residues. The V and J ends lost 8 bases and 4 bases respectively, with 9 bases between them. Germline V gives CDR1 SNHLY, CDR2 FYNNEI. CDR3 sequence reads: CASAEGGNTIYF. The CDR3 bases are TGTGCCAGCGCGGAGGGGGGAAACACCATATATTTT.

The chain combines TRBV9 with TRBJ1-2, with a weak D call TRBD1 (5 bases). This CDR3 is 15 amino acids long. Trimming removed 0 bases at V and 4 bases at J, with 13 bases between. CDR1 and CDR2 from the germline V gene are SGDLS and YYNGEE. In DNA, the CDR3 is TGTGCCAGCAGCGTAGGGATAGGGGAAAGCTATGGCTACACCTTC. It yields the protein CASSVGIGESYGYTF.

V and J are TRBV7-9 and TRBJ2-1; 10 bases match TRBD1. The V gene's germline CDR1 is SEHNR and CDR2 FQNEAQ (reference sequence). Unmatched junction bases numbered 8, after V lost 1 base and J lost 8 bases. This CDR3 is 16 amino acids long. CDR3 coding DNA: TGTGCCAGCAGCTTAGATTACGACAGGGGGCAAGATGAGCAGTTCTTC. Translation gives CASSLDYDRGQDEQFF. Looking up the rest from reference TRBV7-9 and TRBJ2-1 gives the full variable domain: DTGVSQNPRHKITKRGQNVTFRCDPISEHNRLYWYRQTLGQGPEFLTYFQNEAQLEKSRLLSDRFSAERPKGSFSTLEIQRTEQGDSAMYLCASSLDYDRGQDEQFFGPGTRLTVL.